A single sample is the source of the 22 T cell receptor beta chains below, sequenced in a study of blood T cell repertoires in COVID-19. Method: immunoSEQ multiplex PCR; TCRdb's copy keeps in-frame clones and lacks some. Of just over 35,000 clones in the sample, roughly 90% were seen once. Sequencing was done on a sample of peripheral blood. All receptors derive from a man aged 55 to 70 with acute or convalescent COVID-19.

This clone was counted only a few times. The chain joins TRBV5-4 to TRBJ2-2; the D is unclear. Germline V CDR1 and CDR2: SGHNT, YYREEE (reference sequence). The CDR3 length is 15 residues. Trimming removed 0 bases at V and 0 bases at J, with 6 bases between. The CDR3 DNA reads TGTGCCAGCAGCTTGGGACTTCCGAACACCGGGGAGCTGTTTTTT. Its protein product is CASSLGLPNTGELFF.

The CDR3 DNA sequence: TGTGCCAGCGGGCAGGGGCAACGGCTCCAAGAGACCCAGTACTTC. Protein: CASGQGQRLQETQYF. This chain joins TRBV6-4 and TRBJ2-5; TRBD1 is a possible D gene (6 bases). Trimming left V 8 bases short and J 1 base short, with 17 bases between. The CDR3 runs to 15 residues. CDR1 and CDR2 from the germline V gene are MRHNA and SNTAGT.

The chain is built from TRBV7-8 and TRBJ2-1; TRBD2 agrees at 12 bases. The CDR3 has 15 residues. From germline, CDR1 is SGHVS and CDR2 FQNEAQ. V lost 3 bases, J lost 4 bases, and 1 base stayed unmatched. This CDR3 is CASSLGLAGYNEQFF. DNA of the CDR3: TGTGCCAGCAGCTTGGGACTAGCGGGTTACAATGAGCAGTTCTTC.

This chain uses TRBV5-6 with TRBJ1-2, with TRBD1 matching over 9 bases. Germline V gene data show CDR1 as SGHDT and CDR2 as YYEEEE. Losses at the gene ends were 4 bases for V and 4 bases for J; bases not matched to a gene: 5. There are 14 residues in the CDR3. The CDR3 here is CASSREDRGYGYTF. The CDR3 DNA reads as TGTGCCAGCAGCCGAGAGGACAGGGGCTATGGCTACACCTTC.

The chain is built from TRBV5-4 and TRBJ2-1, with 10 bases that match TRBD1. CDR3 length: 15 residues. Germline loops: CDR1 SGHNT, CDR2 YYREEE (reference sequence). The V gene end was trimmed by 4 bases and the J gene end by 4 bases; junction bases not matched to a gene: 5. The CDR3 sequence: CASSHGTGAYNEQFF. In DNA, the CDR3 is TGTGCCAGCAGCCATGGGACAGGGGCGTACAATGAGCAGTTCTTC.

The chain employs TRBV14 and TRBJ1-1; 8 bases align to TRBD1. CDR3 length equals 14 residues. CDR1 is SGHDN and CDR2 is FVKESK in the germline V gene. The V and J ends lost 5 bases and 5 bases, in that order; junction bases with no gene match: 7. DNA of the CDR3: TGTGCCAGCAGCTCCTTCAGGGGGCTTACTGAAGCTTTCTTT. It translates to CASSSFRGLTEAFF.

The CDR3 reads CATSAPGNQETQYF. The CDR3 bases are TGTGCCACCAGTGCTCCCGGGAACCAAGAGACCCAGTACTTC. The V gene is TRBV24-1, the J gene TRBJ2-5; possible D gene TRBD2, 5 bases. The CDR3 totals 14 residues. Trimming removed 5 bases at V and 0 bases at J, with 9 bases between. Germline CDR1 KGHDR, CDR2 SFDVKD.

The CDR3 spells CASSQEAGSSYNEQFF. The DNA for the CDR3 is TGCGCCAGCAGCCAAGAGGCGGGAAGCTCCTACAATGAGCAGTTCTTC. The chain links TRBV4-1 to TRBJ2-1; D is possibly TRBD2 (6 bases). The V end was cut by 0 bases, the J end by 0 bases, with 9 bases between. The CDR3 totals 16 residues. The germline V gene encodes CDR1 MGHRA and CDR2 YSYEKL.

Only one count was recorded for this clone. V is TRBV23-1 and J is TRBJ1-5, with D hard to call. TRBV23-1 counts as an open reading frame of uncertain function. This CDR3 comprises 15 residues. V lost 5 bases and J 0 bases, leaving 11 bases between the germline ends. CDR3 region: CASSRRSHSNQPQHF. CDR3 bases: TGCGCCAGCAGTAGGCGGTCACATAGCAATCAGCCCCAGCATTTT.

The V gene is TRBV27, the J gene TRBJ1-2; 8 nucleotides line up with TRBD1. V trimming: 8 bases; J trimming: 0 bases; junction bases outside the gene matches: 11. The CDR3 loop spans 16 amino acids. Germline CDR1 is MNHEY and CDR2 is SMNVEV (reference sequence). The CDR3: CASALDRAIANYGYTF. The CDR3 DNA reads as TGTGCCAGCGCCTTGGACAGGGCGATAGCTAACTATGGCTACACCTTC.

CDR3 sequence: CASSLPWSTPTEAFF. CDR3 coding DNA: TGTGCCAGCAGTCTACCCTGGTCAACCCCCACTGAAGCTTTCTTT. The genes are TRBV28 and TRBJ1-1; D is uncertain. The CDR3 is 15 residues long. Trimming left V 5 bases short and J 4 bases short, with 17 bases between. Germline lookup yields CDR1 MDHEN and CDR2 SYDVKM.

The CDR3: CASSSPRHSLTLHF. CDR3 bases: TGTGCCAGCAGCTCCCCCCGACATTCTCTCACCCTCCACTTT. The rearrangement links TRBV5-5 to TRBJ1-6; D gene unclear. This CDR3 has 14 amino acids. Between the trimmed V and J ends, which lost 3 bases and 14 bases, there was a span of 18 bases. The germline CDR1 and CDR2 sequences are SGHKS and YYEKEE (reference sequence).

This clone is judged medium-sized (0.01 to 0.1%). This sequence joins TRBV4-1 and TRBJ1-2; D may be TRBD1 (5 bases). CDR1 and CDR2 (germline): MGHRA, YSYEKL. Between the trimmed V and J ends, which lost 5 bases and 6 bases, there was a span of 13 bases. The length of the CDR3 is 13 residues. The CDR3 DNA sequence: TGCGCCAGCAGCTTCGGGAGGGGCGATGGCTACACCTTC. This translates into CASSFGRGDGYTF.

The chain couples TRBV7-8 to TRBJ2-1; tentative D call: TRBD2 (5 bases). The CDR3 is made up of 15 amino acids. Trimming took 5 bases from V and 7 from J, leaving 18 bases between them. Germline V lookup: CDR1 SGHVS, CDR2 FQNEAQ. The CDR3 spells CASSPPSGTGNEQFF. CDR3 bases: TGTGCCAGCAGCCCGCCCTCGGGAACGGGGAATGAGCAGTTCTTC. The complete variable domain, with remaining parts taken from reference TRBV7-8 and TRBJ2-1, reads GAGVSQSPRYKVAKRGQDVALRCDPISGHVSLFWYQQALGQGPEFLTYFQNEAQLDKSGLPSDRFFAERPEGSVSTLKIQRTQQEDSAVYLCASSPPSGTGNEQFFGPGTRLTVL.

This rearrangement joins TRBV18 to TRBJ2-3; D perhaps matches TRBD1 (6 bases). Germline values: CDR1 KGHSH, CDR2 LQKENI. This CDR3 is built from 15 residues. Between the trimmed V and J ends, which lost 2 bases and 2 bases, there was a span of 11 bases. CDR3 DNA: TGTGCCAGCTCACCAGGCGAGGGGGTCACAGATACGCAGTATTTT. This encodes CASSPGEGVTDTQYF.

This clone was seen a single time. CDR3 region: CASKKTGDHYGYTF. The CDR3 nucleotides read TGTGCCAGTAAAAAAACAGGGGATCACTATGGCTACACCTTC. This chain joins TRBV28 and TRBJ1-2; 7 bases match TRBD1. After removal of 9 bases from V and 3 bases from J, the junction contained 10 bases not matched to a gene. The CDR3 runs 14 residues. CDR1 is MDHEN and CDR2 is SYDVKM in the germline V gene.

The chain carries TRBV5-1 and TRBJ1-1, with 10 bases aligning to TRBD1. Germline V gene sequence: CDR1 SGHRS, CDR2 YFSETQ. The CDR3 covers 16 residues. The junction had 10 bases not matched to a gene; V was cut back by 6 bases and J by 2 bases. CDR3 bases: TGCGCCAGCAAACCAGGGACAGGGGTAGAAAACACTGAAGCTTTCTTT. As protein: CASKPGTGVENTEAFF.

The chain has TRBV28 and TRBJ2-6; D is unresolved. The germline V gene encodes CDR1 MDHEN and CDR2 SYDVKM. Trimming left V 6 bases short and J 2 bases short, with 14 bases between. The CDR3 extends over 16 amino acids. The DNA of the CDR3 is TGTGCCAGCAGAACCGACGAGGCCCCTGGGGCCAACGTCCTGACTTTC. It translates to CASRTDEAPGANVLTF.

This chain connects TRBV21-1 to TRBJ2-1; the DNA was not used to check the table's D call, TRBD2. TRBV21-1 corresponds to a pseudogene. The length of the CDR3 is 16 residues. The CDR3 DNA reads TGTGCCAGCAGCCGACCTCCTAGCGGGAGAATGAATGAGCAGTTCTTC. This translates into CASSRPPSGRMNEQFF.

The CDR3 loop is CASSYPETSGYF. The CDR3 bases are TGTGCCAGCAGCTACCCCGAGACTAGCGGGTACTTC. The chain recombines TRBV7-9 with TRBJ2-5; 9 nucleotides agree with TRBD2. Germline CDR1 reads SEHNR; CDR2 reads FQNEAQ (reference sequence). With 4 bases clipped from V and 13 bases from J, the junction kept 7 bases outside the gene matches. The CDR3 has 12 residues.

The V gene is TRBV19, the J gene TRBJ1-1, with TRBD1 matching over 10 bases. The CDR3 contains 16 residues. Trimming removed 3 bases from V and 2 bases from J; junction bases left unmatched: 6. CDR1 and CDR2 (germline): LNHDA, SQIVND (reference sequence). The CDR3 coding sequence is TGTGCCAGTAGTATCGCGACAGGGGGCCGCAACACTGAAGCTTTCTTT. Translating it yields CASSIATGGRNTEAFF.

This chain uses TRBV6-6 with TRBJ2-5; D gene ambiguous. Trimming cost V 4 bases and J 4 bases, with 7 bases left between them. The germline V gene encodes CDR1 MNHNY and CDR2 SVGAGI (reference sequence). The CDR3 has 12 residues. For the CDR3, the DNA is TGTGCCAGCAGTTTGACGGGAGAGACCCAGTACTTC. This gives the protein CASSLTGETQYF.